This T cell receptor beta chain emerged from a study of cytomegalovirus exposure and HLA in healthy donors. Study-level findings and limits: Cytomegalovirus-associated status was assigned to roughly 160 TCR beta chains. Of the V segments, some could not be distinguished, including TRBV6-2 and TRBV6-3, and were excluded.

PCR employed 60 Vbeta and 13 Jbeta primers. Measured with immunoSEQ multiplex PCR; TCRdb has only the in-frame clones, and not every one. The sample consists of around 130,000 clones, approximately 80% of them appearing once. Looked up from germline, CDR1 is SGHRS and CDR2 is YFSETQ. The CDR3 is 15 amino acids. The J segment lost 2 bases and the V segment lost 0 bases, leaving 2 bases of the junction unmatched. On this clone itself: Its matching antigen is unknown.

This TCR derives from a man in his fifties in good health and CMV-seronegative. J is TRBJ2-5 and V is TRBV5-1; TRBD2 matches at 9 bases. What was sequenced was PBMCs. As DNA, the CDR3 is TGCGCCAGCAGCTTGGGAAGCGGGGGGCAAGAGACCCAGTACTTC. Its protein product is CASSLGSGGQETQYF. Full variable domain (remainder filled in from reference TRBV5-1 and TRBJ2-5): KAGVTQTPRYLIKTRGQQVTLSCSPISGHRSVSWYQQTPGQGLQFLFEYFSETQRNKGNFPGRFSGRQFSNSRSEMNVSTLELGDSALYLCASSLGSGGQETQYFGPGTRLLVL.